This TCR beta chain was sequenced during a study of blood T cell repertoires in COVID-19. As processed by the authors: Reference gene primers were amplified, and this amplification served to estimate nucleated cell counts. Sequencing was performed with immunoSEQ multiplex PCR; in TCRdb, only in-frame clones are kept and a portion is missing. V and J calls and clone size follow that table, whereas D and trimming were derived from the DNA. This table has 89,000 or so clones, approximately 86% appearing once. This clone was seen a handful of times. The germline V gene has CDR1 MNHEY and CDR2 SVGEGT. The CDR3 totals 17 residues. The ends lost 6 bases at V and 5 bases at J; junction bases unmatched: 14.

Specimen: peripheral blood. This clonotype was obtained from a human donor in a cohort sampled during active COVID-19. The chain links TRBV6-2 or TRBV6-3 to TRBJ1-5, with 9 nucleotides matching TRBD1. Written as DNA, the CDR3 is TGTGCCAGCAGCCTAACGGTGGGACAGGGCCCCGATCAGCCCCAGCATTTT. It translates to CASSLTVGQGPDQPQHF.